Below, 17 T cell receptor beta chains from the same sample are listed, as sequenced in a study of T cell responses to AZD1222 COVID-19 vaccine. The repertoire was sequenced with immunoSEQ multiplex PCR; TCRdb's copy has only in-frame clones and lacks some. The data contain around 67,000 clones, about 85% of them seen just once; the ten biggest clones take up around 20%. Sequenced material: peripheral blood, taken on day 0 of AZD1222 vaccination. The receptors here all came from an adult in good health.

Here the CDR3 reads CASSFGGNGNTIYF. The CDR3, as DNA: TGTGCCAGCAGTTTTGGGGGGAACGGAAACACCATATATTTT. V is TRBV28 and J is TRBJ1-3, with D perhaps matching TRBD1 (5 bases). The CDR3 loop spans 14 amino acids. Germline CDR1 is MDHEN and CDR2 is SYDVKM. V was trimmed by 3 bases and J by 4 bases, leaving 10 bases between them.

J is TRBJ2-1 and V is TRBV13, with D possibly being TRBD1 or TRBD2 (6 bases each). CDR1 PRHDT and CDR2 FYEKMQ come from the germline V gene (reference sequence). The CDR3 has 15 amino acids. The V end was cut by 4 bases, the J end by 5 bases, with 15 bases between. CDR3 DNA sequence: TGTGCCAGCAGCTCTACTACCGGGGGCCACAATGAGCAGTTCTTC. This translates into CASSSTTGGHNEQFF.

The V call is TRBV6-1, the J call TRBJ1-5, with D possibly TRBD1 on 5 matching bases. The CDR3 is 13 residues long. V was shortened by 11 bases and J by 3 bases, with 14 bases between the two germline ends. Germline-derived CDR1 and CDR2 are MNHNS and SASEGT. CDR3 sequence reads: CAGGRGPNQPQHF. In DNA form, the CDR3 reads TGTGCCGGGGGGAGAGGGCCCAATCAGCCCCAGCATTTT.

This chain uses TRBV5-1 with TRBJ1-2, with a possible D match to TRBD1 (5 bases). The CDR3 extends over 16 amino acids. Deletions cut 1 base from V and 6 bases from J, with 19 bases between. Germline V gives CDR1 SGHRS, CDR2 YFSETQ. CDR3 DNA sequence: TGCGCCAGCAGCTTGTGGGCCGGGGGTAACCCAAATGGCTACACCTTC. It translates to CASSLWAGGNPNGYTF.

The rearrangement links TRBV25-1 to TRBJ1-1; 7 bases match TRBD1. J gave up 3 bases and V 4 bases, and 8 bases lay outside the gene matches. This CDR3 spans 15 amino acids. Germline CDR1 and CDR2: MGHDK and SYGVNS. This CDR3 is CASSARQGWDTEAFF. CDR3 coding DNA: TGTGCCAGCAGTGCCCGACAGGGTTGGGACACTGAAGCTTTCTTT.

This clone was detected only once. The V gene is TRBV7-9, the J gene TRBJ2-6; TRBD2 is a possible D gene (5 bases). Germline CDR1 and CDR2: SEHNR and FQNEAQ (reference sequence). Trimming shortened V by 2 bases and J by 0 bases, and 5 bases separated the two germline ends. The CDR3 loop spans 15 amino acids. The CDR3 protein is CASSLRDSGANVLTF. The CDR3 region has the DNA TGTGCCAGCAGCTTACGGGACTCTGGGGCCAACGTCCTGACTTTC.

The chain carries TRBV7-2 and TRBJ2-7; D not resolved. V dropped 4 bases and J dropped 6 bases, with 13 bases sitting between them. The CDR3 contains 13 residues. Looked up from germline, CDR1 is SGHTA and CDR2 is FQGNSA. This chain's CDR3 is CASSSVSAAEQYF. Here the CDR3 DNA reads TGTGCCAGCAGCTCGGTGTCTGCGGCCGAGCAGTACTTC.

V is TRBV7-2 and J is TRBJ2-7, with a tentative D call TRBD1 (5 bases). The germline gives CDR1 SGHTA, CDR2 FQGNSA. There are 13 residues in the CDR3. Trimming removed 1 base at V and 8 bases at J, with 12 bases between. CDR3 coding DNA: TGTGCCAGCAGCTTAGACGGCAGGGTGAAGCAGTACTTC. This translates into CASSLDGRVKQYF. Complete variable domain (other parts from reference TRBV7-2 and TRBJ2-7): GAGVSQSPSNKVTEKGKDVELRCDPISGHTALYWYRQSLGQGLEFLIYFQGNSAPDKSGLPSDRFSAERTGGSVSTLTIQRTQQEDSAVYLCASSLDGRVKQYFGPGTRLTVT.

The chain uses TRBV6-2 or TRBV6-3 and TRBJ1-2, with TRBD1 as a possible D gene (5 bases). This CDR3 spans 15 amino acids. Germline CDR1 and CDR2: MNHEY and SVGEGT. Trimming left V 4 bases short and J 2 bases short, with 14 bases between. CDR3 DNA: TGTGCCAGCAGTTTCAGGGAGGGGAGGAACTATGGCTACACCTTC. Its protein is CASSFREGRNYGYTF.

J is TRBJ1-1 and V is TRBV27; TRBD1 is a possible D gene (5 bases). Germline assignment: CDR1 MNHEY and CDR2 SMNVEV (reference sequence). Trimming removed 4 bases from V and 8 bases from J, with 14 bases in between. There are 13 residues in the CDR3. In DNA, the CDR3 is TGTGCCAGCAGTTCCCGGACATCAAAGGAAGCTTTCTTT. Translation gives CASSSRTSKEAFF.

The CDR3 sequence is CASSSREEAFF. CDR3 DNA sequence: TGTGCCAGCAGCTCCAGGGAAGAAGCTTTCTTT. The V and J genes are TRBV11-2 and TRBJ1-1; possibly TRBD1 for D (5 bases). The ends were cut back, 4 bases at V and 8 bases at J, with 8 bases in the middle. CDR3 size: 11 residues. Looked up from germline, CDR1 is SGHAT and CDR2 is FQNNGV.

The DNA for the CDR3 is TGCAGTGCTTTAGAGAGGACTGAAGCTTTCTTT. As protein: CSALERTEAFF. This rearrangement joins TRBV20-1 to TRBJ1-1; D gene unclear. V gave up 5 bases and J gave up 5 bases, with 9 bases separating them. CDR1 is DFQATT and CDR2 is SNEGSKA in the germline V gene (reference sequence). This CDR3 is built from 11 residues.

The chain has TRBV19 and TRBJ1-5; D is uncertain. V lost 3 bases and J lost 4, with 13 bases in between. CDR3 length: 15 residues. From germline, CDR1 is LNHDA and CDR2 SQIVND (reference sequence). The DNA of the CDR3 is TGTGCCAGTAGTATGCGGCCAACTGGGAATCAGCCCCAGCATTTT. Protein: CASSMRPTGNQPQHF.

The chain joins TRBV28 to TRBJ1-1; the match to TRBD1 covers 7 bases. The junction had 9 bases not matched to a gene; V was cut back by 6 bases and J by 2 bases. CDR1 and CDR2 from the germline V gene are MDHEN and SYDVKM. The CDR3 sequence is 15 residues long. The CDR3 spells CASSSNRGVNTEAFF. CDR3 in DNA: TGTGCCAGCAGCTCTAACAGGGGCGTTAACACTGAAGCTTTCTTT.

This chain joins TRBV29-1 and TRBJ2-7; D remains ambiguous. Germline CDR1 and CDR2: SQVTM and ANQGSEA. This CDR3 region has 12 residues. Trimming removed 6 bases at V and 6 bases at J, with 15 bases between. As DNA, the CDR3 is TGCAGCGTCCCTGAGCCCCATGGCGAGCAGTACTTC. It codes for CSVPEPHGEQYF.

V is TRBV5-1 and J is TRBJ2-7; D unclear. Per the germline V gene, CDR1 is SGHRS and CDR2 is YFSETQ. The CDR3 has 15 residues. V lost 0 bases and J 0 bases, leaving 10 bases between the germline ends. As DNA, the CDR3 is TGCGCCAGCAGCTTGGACCGGTCCTTCTCCTACGAGCAGTACTTC. Its protein is CASSLDRSFSYEQYF.

The chain has TRBV6-2 or TRBV6-3 and TRBJ2-7; D remains ambiguous. V was pared by 5 bases and J by 2 bases, with 7 bases between. Germline V gene lookup returns CDR1 MNHEY and CDR2 SVGEGT. This CDR3 contains 12 residues. The CDR3 loop is CASSPLTYEQYF. In nucleotides, the CDR3 is TGTGCCAGCAGTCCCCTAACCTACGAGCAGTACTTC.